This record concerns one T cell receptor (beta chain) sequence. Its antigen is currently not known. Base qualities are missing; no much larger clone stands one base away. CDR3 length: 17 amino acids, cysteine to phenylalanine. The retained sequence is limited to the CDR3, 51 bases, with the frame set at the first base. Based on the germline V gene (reference sequence), the CDR1 and CDR2 sequences are SEHNR and FQNEAQ. A distance of 20 bases separates the germline ends of V and J, which lose 5 bases and 2 bases respectively. Genomic DNA was extracted from sorted cells with the Quick-DNA Microprep Kit. Amplification of TCRbeta DNA was done with the immunoSEQ hsTCRbeta kit, following the protocol from the manufacturer. An Illumina MiSeq instrument was used to sequence the TCRbeta libraries. Concerning the study's data processing: Once out-of-frame sequences had been removed, 2,204,828 distinct TCRbeta sequences were left, which works out to an average of approximately 72,000 per individual. Each individual was scored using the number of around 150 previously reported CMV-associated TCRbeta sequences that the individual carried and the total number of productive distinct TCRbeta sequences. A beta-binomial model was reimplemented in Python, and scikit-learn random forests with default parameters were trained on data from the US cohort. Classifier performance on the Belgian cohort was summarized as median AUC with percentile confidence intervals calculated over 10,000 bootstrap iterations. TCRdb's version of the immuneACCESS table is confined to in-frame rearrangements and falls short of the full clone set. An unresolved V gene accounts for under half of the shortfall where checked; the remainder is of unknown origin. D and trimming come from the DNA, and the V and J calls and clone size come from that table. In this sample the table shows roughly 54,000 clones, around 80% of which occur a single time. The top ten clones comprise approximately 1.5% of the sample.

Single viable CD3+CD4+CD8-CD45RO+ cells were sorted as memory CD4+ T cells on a FACSAria II. To determine CMV serostatus, a Roche Elecsys assay was used that detects serum IgG against CMV pp150, pp28, p38 and p52. Once the samples were thawed, total CD4+ T cells were enriched through positive selection using CD4 magnetic microbeads. Samples originated from another study that specifically interrogated the CD4+ T cell memory repertoire. Peripheral blood mononuclear cells were isolated and cryopreserved according to standard operating procedures, and serum was stored at -80 degrees C. CD3-PerCP (BW264/56), CD4-APC (RPA-T4), CD45RO-PE (UCHT1) and CD8-Pacific Orange (3B5) antibodies were used for staining, and non-viable cells were excluded with Sytox blue. The sample comes from a study of memory CD4+ T cells and cytomegalovirus serostatus (dated by TCRdb to about 2019). For context, the study as a whole: The cohort included approximately 35 healthy adults from Belgium, of whom 9 were CMV seropositive and 24 were CMV seronegative. The study sequenced CD4+ memory TCRbeta repertoires of a Belgian cohort with known cytomegalovirus serostatus to replicate a published TCR-based CMV serostatus classifier.

Overall study results and their limits: CMV serostatus prediction reached a median bootstrapped AUC of about 0.94 with the original framework and approximately 0.92 with a US-trained random forest. Results were interpreted as suggesting that the CMV-associated TCR signature is largely present in the CD4+ memory repertoire. Only CD4+CD45RO+ memory cells were sequenced, in contrast to the original study, which included naive and memory CD4+ and CD8+ populations. Among the 150 or so previously reported CMV-associated TCRbeta sequences, 60 to 85 showed up in the CD4+ memory repertoires, with each one found in between one and five individuals. A median bootstrapped AUC of roughly 0.94 with a 95% CI of 0.76-1.00 was achieved on the Belgian cohort by the original-framework classifier.

This clonotype was obtained from an adult in good health and CMV-seronegative. Recombination linked TRBV7-9 to TRBJ2-3; a weak D assignment points to TRBD1 (5 bases agree). The sample taken for sequencing was memory CD4+ T cells from blood. The DNA sequence reads TGTGCCAGCAGCCTCGTCCAGGGCCGAGGCTACACAGATACGCAGTATTTT. Its product reads: CASSLVQGRGYTDTQYF.